These 11 T cell receptor beta chains came from one sample sequenced in a study of regulatory T cells in long-lasting Graves disease. With iRepertoire HTBI primers and Arm-PCR of CDR3 regions, TCR beta libraries were built. TCRdb used MiXCR to reprocess the multiplex PCR reads, holding one entry per CDR3 protein. The sample carries about 450,000 distinct CDR3 sequences, 23% recorded once. This sample's time point: persistent/refractory GD, antithyroid drugs over 5 years with positive TRAb. Extracted RNA from PBMCs served as the source of the TCR library. Sequences were derived from peripheral blood mononuclear cells (PBMCs), sampled when the disease was refractory, from a patient treated with antithyroid drugs. Receptor source: a female donor with Graves disease.

CDR3 coding DNA: TGTGCCAGTAGTATCCCCGGGAGCCGGGAGCTGTTTTTT. Translation: CASSIPGSRELFF. The genes are TRBV19 and TRBJ2-2; perhaps TRBD2 as D (6 bases). V shed 3 bases and J shed 9 bases, with 11 bases lying between them. The CDR3 length is 13 residues. Germline lookup yields CDR1 LNHDA and CDR2 SQIVND (reference sequence).

This clonotype has just a few counts. The chain uses TRBV7-2 and TRBJ2-7; 9 bases are a match to TRBD1. This CDR3 region has 15 residues. Germline V gives CDR1 SGHTA, CDR2 FQGNSA. Trimming at V came to 3 bases and at J to 4 bases, leaving 7 bases not matched to a gene. DNA for the CDR3: TGTGCCAGCAGCTTGGGTGGCGGACAGGGGTACGAGCAGTACTTC. It translates to CASSLGGGQGYEQYF.

The chain couples TRBV28 to TRBJ1-2; tentatively, D is TRBD1 (6 bases). This CDR3 region has 14 residues. Germline V gives CDR1 MDHEN, CDR2 SYDVKM. Trimming took 10 bases from V and 4 from J, leaving 19 bases between them. The CDR3 reads CATKKGQGFYGYTF. The CDR3 DNA sequence: TGTGCCACCAAAAAGGGGCAGGGGTTCTATGGCTACACCTTC.

This sequence joins TRBV20-1 and TRBJ1-6; 8 bases map to TRBD1. V gave up 3 bases and J gave up 7 bases; unmatched junction bases: 8. The CDR3 sequence is 15 residues long. Germline V gene data show CDR1 as DFQATT and CDR2 as SNEGSKA (reference sequence). The CDR3 reads CSARGVGTGNSPLHF. The CDR3 bases are TGCAGTGCTAGGGGGGTCGGGACAGGAAATTCACCCCTCCACTTT.

This clonotype has a count of ten or more. This rearrangement joins TRBV28 to TRBJ2-7; D possibly corresponds to TRBD2 (5 bases). CDR1 is MDHEN and CDR2 is SYDVKM in the germline V gene. The CDR3 is made up of 15 amino acids. V was trimmed by 2 bases and J by 0 bases, leaving 11 bases between them. The chain's CDR3 is CASSLAGSRSYEQYF. As DNA, the CDR3 is TGTGCCAGCAGTTTAGCGGGCAGCCGCTCCTACGAGCAGTACTTC.

This clonotype was counted many times. V is TRBV29-1 and J is TRBJ1-1; D possibly corresponds to TRBD1 (6 bases). V lost 7 bases to trimming and J lost 2 bases, with 11 bases between them. The CDR3 has 12 residues. Germline CDR1 reads SQVTM; CDR2 reads ANQGSEA. This chain's CDR3 is CSGGQTNTEAFF. The CDR3 DNA is TGCAGCGGAGGACAGACTAACACTGAAGCTTTCTTT.

This clonotype came up a few times. V and J are TRBV28 and TRBJ1-5; 12 nucleotides match TRBD1. Germline V gene sequence: CDR1 MDHEN, CDR2 SYDVKM. CDR3 length: 16 residues. J lost 7 bases, V lost 3 bases, and 7 bases had no gene match. CDR3 bases: TGTGCCAGCAGTTTGGGGACAGGGGGCCTAAGGCAGCCCCAGCATTTT. Encoded protein: CASSLGTGGLRQPQHF. Drawing the rest from reference TRBV28 and TRBJ1-5, the complete variable domain is DVKVTQSSRYLVKRTGEKVFLECVQDMDHENMFWYRQDPGLGLRLIYFSYDVKMKEKGDIPEGYSVSREKKERFSLILESASTNQTSMYLCASSLGTGGLRQPQHFGDGTRLSIL.

The chain combines TRBV19 with TRBJ1-2, with a tentative D call TRBD1 (6 bases). V dropped 7 bases and J dropped 5 bases, with 20 bases sitting between them. This CDR3 comprises 15 residues. Germline V gene data show CDR1 as LNHDA and CDR2 as SQIVND (reference sequence). CDR3 protein: CASTKTGGRRYGYTF. The DNA of the CDR3 is TGTGCCAGTACGAAGACGGGGGGCCGGAGATATGGCTACACCTTC. Looking up the rest from reference TRBV19 and TRBJ1-2 gives the full variable domain: DGGITQSPKYLFRKEGQNVTLSCEQNLNHDAMYWYRQDPGQGLRLIYYSQIVNDFQKGDIAEGYSVSREKKESFPLTVTSAQKNPTAFYLCASTKTGGRRYGYTFGSGTRLTVV.

This rearrangement joins TRBV28 to TRBJ2-7, with a possible D match to TRBD2 (6 bases). From germline, CDR1 is MDHEN and CDR2 SYDVKM. V lost 2 bases, J lost 3 bases, and 11 bases lay in between. This CDR3 comprises 14 residues. This CDR3 is CASSLARGGYEQYF. In DNA form, the CDR3 reads TGTGCCAGCAGTTTAGCTCGGGGAGGCTACGAGCAGTACTTC.

This clonotype has a handful of counts. The V call is TRBV9, the J call TRBJ2-7; 10 nucleotides agree with TRBD1. Per the germline V gene, CDR1 is SGDLS and CDR2 is YYNGEE. The CDR3 is 15 amino acids. Unmatched junction bases numbered 9, after V lost 4 bases and J lost 5 bases. The CDR3, as DNA: TGTGCCAGCAGCTACACCGGGACAGGGGTCCACGAGCAGTACTTC. It yields the protein CASSYTGTGVHEQYF.

As DNA, the CDR3 is TGTGCCAGCAGTTACTCGACAGGCTTCTACGAGCAGTACTTC. It yields the protein CASSYSTGFYEQYF. The J gene is TRBJ2-7, the V gene TRBV6-5; D may be TRBD1 (6 bases). The germline V gene has CDR1 MNHEY and CDR2 SVGAGI. The V and J ends lost 0 bases and 3 bases respectively, with 9 bases between them. The CDR3 length is 14 residues.